This TCR beta chain is from a study of Ad26.COV2.S vaccination and SARS-CoV-2 variants. Whole-study findings and limits: Participants in the vaccine arm had higher spike-specific TCR breadth; placebo recipients had lower. Vaccinees and placebo recipients showed similar non-spike TCR breadth. Post-vaccination breadth of spike-specific CD8+ and CD4+ T cell responses was reportedly substantial.

Repertoires were generated with immunoSEQ multiplex PCR, while TCRdb's copy carries only in-frame clones and drops some. The sample shows some 350,000 clones, approximately 90% of them seen only once. The V gene's germline CDR1 is SGHDT and CDR2 YYEEEE. The V end lost 2 bases, the J end lost 6 bases, and 12 bases lay between the germline ends. The CDR3 has 14 residues. A note on this clone: The antigen is not known.

Source: peripheral blood, taken after recovery from COVID-19. The chain has TRBV5-6 and TRBJ2-1; D gene uncertain. The TCR sequence derives from a human donor who had recovered from COVID-19. The CDR3 region is CASSFRRVVNEQFF. In nucleotides, the CDR3 is TGTGCCAGCAGCTTCCGTCGTGTCGTCAATGAGCAGTTCTTC.